These T cell receptor beta chains were read from a single sample in a study of spatial heterogeneity in lung cancer. MiXCR was run by TCRdb on the 5' RACE reads, yielding one entry per CDR3 protein. The table shows some 2,500 distinct CDR3 sequences, with roughly 7.4% occurring only once. The material was lung tumor tissue, obtained at surgery. These TCRs come from a female donor with early-stage non-small cell lung cancer. The CDR3 runs from the conserved cysteine through the conserved F or W. A D gene is named only where the DNA matches it firmly. Size tells how often a clone was seen (once, few, many) or the class of an expanded clone, and some rows leave it out.

>NA|many|TRBJ2-7|TRBV11-2
TGTGCCAGCAGCCCTTTTGGCGAGCAGTACTTC
CASSPFGEQYF
>NA|medium-sized|TRBJ1-1|TRBV14
TGTGCCAGCAGCCAAGATTGGGGGGGCGTTGAAGCTTTCTTT
CASSQDWGGVEAFF
>NA|medium-sized|TRBJ2-3|TRBV11-3
TGTGCCAGCAGCTTAACGGCTAGCACAGATACGCAGTATTTT
CASSLTASTDTQYF
>TRBD2|few|TRBJ2-1|TRBV27
TGTGCCAGCAGATCAGTAGCGGGAGGCTTCAATGAGCAGTTCTTC
CASRSVAGGFNEQFF
>NA|medium-sized|TRBJ2-7|TRBV5-6
TGTGCCAGCAGCTTGGACGATTACGAGCAGTACTTC
CASSLDDYEQYF
>NA|medium-sized|TRBJ2-2|TRBV9
TGTGCCAGCAGCGTTGAGGGGGACCGCCCAACCGGGGAGCTGTTTTTT
CASSVEGDRPTGELFF
>NA|medium-sized|TRBJ2-1|TRBV7-2
TGTGCCAGCAGCAACCCTTTAGGGTCTAATGAGCAGTTCTTC
CASSNPLGSNEQFF
>NA|NA|TRBJ2-7|TRBV7-9
TGTGCCAGCAGCTTAGCGTTGGGGGGAGGATCCTACGAGCAGTACTTC
CASSLALGGGSYEQYF
>TRBD2|medium-sized|TRBJ2-3|TRBV7-8
TGTGCCAGCAGAACGGGGGGAACCACAGATACGCAGTATTTT
CASRTGGTTDTQYF
>NA|medium-sized|TRBJ1-5|TRBV6-1
TGTGCCAGCAAGGACCAGACAGCTAATCAGCCCCAGCATTTT
CASKDQTANQPQHF
>NA|medium-sized|TRBJ2-5|TRBV5-1
TGCGCCAGCAGCTTGCGGCGAGCGGGTCAAGAGACCCAGTACTTC
CASSLRRAGQETQYF
>NA|many|TRBJ2-1|TRBV12-3/TRBV12-4
TGTGCCAGCGCGGTTTACAATGAGCAGTTCTTC
CASAVYNEQFF
>NA|medium-sized|TRBJ1-6|TRBV20-1
TGCAGTGCACCCGTCGGGGGGGTTAATTCACCCCTCCACTTT
CSAPVGGVNSPLHF
>NA|medium-sized|TRBJ2-7|TRBV27
TGTGCCAGCAGCTCAGAACGAGCTCACGAGCAGTACTTC
CASSSERAHEQYF
>NA|many|TRBJ2-3|TRBV2
TGTGCCAGCAGTGACCCGCCGCCGGGGGATACGCAGTATTTT
CASSDPPPGDTQYF
>TRBD2|medium-sized|TRBJ2-5|TRBV20-1
TGCAGTGCTAGAACCATCCTCGGACTAGCGGGGGAAGAGACCCAGTACTTC
CSARTILGLAGEETQYF
>TRBD1|medium-sized|TRBJ1-2|TRBV4-2
TGTGCCAGCAGCCATAGGGGGCGGAACTATGGCTACACCTTC
CASSHRGRNYGYTF
>NA|medium-sized|TRBJ1-1|TRBV7-2
TGTGCCAGCTCTGGGGGGCGCCGGAACACTGAAGCTTTCTTT
CASSGGRRNTEAFF
>TRBD1|NA|TRBJ2-1|TRBV6-6
TGTGCCACCGGGACAGGGGAACACAATGAGCAGTTCTTC
CATGTGEHNEQFF
>NA|NA|TRBJ1-2|TRBV11-2
TGTGCCAGCAGCTCCGGGGGGGCAGATGACTACACCTTC
CASSSGGADDYTF
>TRBD1|medium-sized|TRBJ2-7|TRBV4-3
TGCGCCAGCAGCAAAACTGGGCAGGGGGCCTACGAGCAGTACTTC
CASSKTGQGAYEQYF
>NA|medium-sized|TRBJ2-2|TRBV7-9
TGTGCCAGCAGCCCTCGCAGCGGGCCCCACACCGGGGAGCTGTTTTTT
CASSPRSGPHTGELFF